This T cell receptor beta chain stems from a study of blood T cells in healthy people across ages. Whole-study findings and limits: It was held that diversity estimates obtained from one million T cells represented underestimates.

A second PCR, run for roughly 7 to 11 cycles, used a sample-barcoded 5' primer plus a J-beta primer mix. TCRdb called the 5' RACE reads again in MiXCR, with one record for every CDR3 protein. The sample lists some 1.4 million distinct CDR3 sequences; 42% were seen once. The CDR3 loop spans 13 amino acids. The germline CDR1 and CDR2 sequences are SGDLS and YYNGEE. V was clipped by 3 bases and J by 5 bases, with 11 bases between them. In this sample, this clonotype turned up a few times. The antigen is not known. The sequence derives from a woman aged 18-29 years in good health. The chain is built from TRBV9 and TRBJ1-2, with D possibly TRBD1 on 5 matching bases. The sample consisted of blood. The CDR3 here is CASSARGAYGYTF. The DNA of the CDR3 is TGTGCCAGCAGCGCTCGCGGGGCTTATGGCTACACCTTC.